One and the same sample provided the 29 T cell receptor beta chains below, sequenced in a study of blood T cell repertoires in COVID-19. The data were produced by immunoSEQ multiplex PCR, yet TCRdb's version contains in-frame clones alone and is incomplete. The top ten hold around 2.5% of the sample, which has about 71,000 clones, 85% to 90% seen once. The sample comprised peripheral blood. The receptors stem from a man aged 45-65 years with acute or convalescent COVID-19.

In nucleotides, the CDR3 is TGCGCCAGCAGCCGACTTAGCGGGAGGGCCATTGATACGCAGTATTTT. Residues: CASSRLSGRAIDTQYF. The chain uses TRBV4-1 and TRBJ2-3, with 11 bases that match TRBD2. With 4 bases clipped from V and 6 bases from J, the junction kept 9 bases outside the gene matches. From germline, CDR1 is MGHRA and CDR2 YSYEKL. The CDR3 runs 16 residues.

The chain has TRBV7-2 and TRBJ2-5; 12 bases are a match to TRBD2. V was clipped by 5 bases and J by 4 bases; unmatched bases: 11. Germline CDR1 is SGHTA and CDR2 is FQGNSA. The CDR3 has 17 residues. The CDR3 DNA is TGTGCCAGCAGCCCTTCGGGTCTAGCGGGAGGGCGAGAGACCCAGTACTTC. It codes for CASSPSGLAGGRETQYF.

The rearrangement links TRBV5-4 to TRBJ2-1; 13 bases line up with TRBD2. This CDR3 has 17 amino acids. CDR1 and CDR2 from the germline V gene are SGHNT and YYREEE (reference sequence). J lost 10 bases, V lost 4 bases, and 14 bases had no gene match. CDR3 region: CASSPQAGTSGTREQFF. The DNA of the CDR3 is TGTGCCAGCAGCCCCCAAGCCGGGACTAGCGGGACCAGGGAGCAGTTCTTC. The whole variable domain, remainder taken from reference TRBV5-4 and TRBJ2-1, is ETGVTQSPTHLIKTRGQQVTLRCSSQSGHNTVSWYQQALGQGPQFIFQYYREEENGRGNFPPRFSGLQFPNYSSELNVNALELDDSALYLCASSPQAGTSGTREQFFGPGTRLTVL.

V is TRBV4-3 and J is TRBJ1-2; a possible D gene is TRBD1 (5 bases). Germline CDR1 and CDR2: LGHNA and YSLEER. With 1 base removed from V and 2 bases from J, the gap between germline ends came to 14 bases. CDR3 length equals 16 residues. The CDR3 DNA reads TGCGCCAGCAGCCAAGGCAGGGACTCATCAAACTATGGCTACACCTTC. Its protein product is CASSQGRDSSNYGYTF.

The chain is built from TRBV11-2 and TRBJ2-7; TRBD2 aligns across 7 bases. Trimming cost V 0 bases and J 0 bases; bases outside gene matches: 2. This CDR3 has 15 amino acids. Germline V gene sequence: CDR1 SGHAT, CDR2 FQNNGV. The CDR3 reads CASSLDPGGSYEQYV. DNA for the CDR3: TGTGCCAGCAGCTTAGATCCGGGAGGCTCCTACGAGCAGTACGTC.

V and J are TRBV15 and TRBJ2-7; TRBD1 might be the D (5 bases). The CDR3 runs to 14 residues. V gave up 5 bases and J gave up 2 bases, with 13 bases separating them. Germline loops: CDR1 LNHNV, CDR2 YYDKDF (reference sequence). The CDR3 sequence is CATSGTTATYEQYF. DNA of the CDR3: TGTGCCACCAGCGGAACGACAGCGACCTACGAGCAGTACTTC. Full variable domain (rest looked up from reference TRBV15 and TRBJ2-7): DAMVIQNPRYQVTQFGKPVTLSCSQTLNHNVMYWYQQKSSQAPKLLFHYYDKDFNNEADTPDNFQSRRPNTSFCFLDIRSPGLGDTAMYLCATSGTTATYEQYFGPGTRLTVT.

This clone appeared a few times. The CDR3, as DNA: TGTGCCAGCAGTCCTCCGGGACAGGGTTCGACCGGGGAGCTGTTTTTT. It specifies CASSPPGQGSTGELFF. This sequence joins TRBV6-6 and TRBJ2-2, with 9 bases matching TRBD1. J lost 5 bases, V lost 5 bases, and 9 bases had no gene match. In germline, CDR1 is MNHNY, CDR2 SVGAGI (reference sequence). This CDR3 region has 16 residues.

The V call is TRBV5-1, the J call TRBJ1-2; 7 bases match TRBD1. This CDR3 spans 14 amino acids. The ends lost 0 bases at V and 8 bases at J; junction bases unmatched: 7. CDR1 is SGHRS, CDR2 YFSETQ, per germline. CDR3 nucleotides: TGCGCCAGCAGCTTGGGGACAGGCGCAGGGGGCTACACCTTC. The encoded protein is CASSLGTGAGGYTF.

The V and J genes are TRBV4-1 and TRBJ1-1, with TRBD1 as a possible D gene (5 bases). Germline V lookup: CDR1 MGHRA, CDR2 YSYEKL. CDR3 size: 18 residues. The V end was cut by 0 bases, the J end by 0 bases, with 17 bases between. This CDR3 reads CASSQDLRRVYLNTEAFF. In DNA, the CDR3 is TGCGCCAGCAGCCAAGATTTGCGCAGGGTATACCTGAACACTGAAGCTTTCTTT.

The rearrangement uses TRBV4-2 and TRBJ2-1; TRBD2 agrees at 10 bases. The V gene end was trimmed by 3 bases and the J gene end by 6 bases; junction bases not matched to a gene: 8. Germline V gene sequence: CDR1 LGHNA, CDR2 YNFKEQ. The CDR3 has 16 residues. The CDR3 spells CASSHLSGRAANEQFF. The CDR3, as DNA: TGTGCCAGCAGCCATTTAAGCGGGAGGGCCGCCAATGAGCAGTTCTTC.

The chain links TRBV28 to TRBJ2-1; 11 nucleotides match TRBD2. Unmatched junction bases numbered 11, after V lost 6 bases and J lost 7 bases. The CDR3 is 16 residues long. Germline V gene sequence: CDR1 MDHEN, CDR2 SYDVKM. The CDR3 region has the DNA TGTGCCAGCAGGGGACCTGGGACTAGCGGAATTAATGAGCAGTTCTTC. Residues: CASRGPGTSGINEQFF. Full variable domain (missing parts from reference TRBV28 and TRBJ2-1): DVKVTQSSRYLVKRTGEKVFLECVQDMDHENMFWYRQDPGLGLRLIYFSYDVKMKEKGDIPEGYSVSREKKERFSLILESASTNQTSMYLCASRGPGTSGINEQFFGPGTRLTVL.

This chain uses TRBV5-5 with TRBJ2-1, with TRBD1 identical over 8 bases. The CDR3 covers 14 residues. V shed 5 bases and J 7 bases; nucleotides not matched to a gene: 8. Looked up from germline, CDR1 is SGHKS and CDR2 is YYEKEE (reference sequence). This CDR3 reads CASSSPGQVNEQFF. The CDR3 coding sequence is TGTGCCAGCAGTTCTCCGGGACAGGTAAATGAGCAGTTCTTC. Complete variable domain (other parts from reference TRBV5-5 and TRBJ2-1): DAGVTQSPTHLIKTRGQQVTLRCSPISGHKSVSWYQQVLGQGPQFIFQYYEKEERGRGNFPDRFSARQFPNYSSELNVNALLLGDSALYLCASSSPGQVNEQFFGPGTRLTVL.

The V and J genes are TRBV2 and TRBJ1-1; 9 bases fit TRBD1. The CDR3 runs to 11 residues. In germline, CDR1 is SNHLY, CDR2 FYNNEI. Trimming cost V 6 bases and J 10 bases; bases outside gene matches: 3. The CDR3 region has the DNA TGTGCCAGCAGGCAGACAGGGGGAGCTTTCTTT. Translated: CASRQTGGAFF.

The V call is TRBV21-1, the J call TRBJ2-2; the table assigns TRBD1, which was not confirmed against the DNA. TRBV21-1 is a listed pseudogene. This CDR3 has 20 residues. The CDR3 DNA reads TGTGCCAGCAGAACCCGGGAAATGGAGACAGGGGATCAGAACACCGGGGAGCTGTTTTTT. Its translation is CASRTREMETGDQNTGELFF.

CDR3 residues: CASSQTYNEQFF. The CDR3 DNA reads as TGTGCCAGCAGCCAGACTTACAATGAGCAGTTCTTC. The chain recombines TRBV3-1 (or the pseudogene TRBV3-2) with TRBJ2-1, with unresolved D. V gave up 3 bases and J gave up 4 bases, with 4 bases separating them. From germline, CDR1 is LGHDT and CDR2 YNNKEL (reference sequence). The CDR3 loop spans 12 amino acids.

This CDR3 is CASSEGQRGYNEQFF. CDR3 bases: TGTGCCAGCAGTGAAGGGCAACGGGGGTACAATGAGCAGTTCTTC. The chain uses TRBV2 and TRBJ2-1; maybe TRBD2 (6 bases). The germline gives CDR1 SNHLY, CDR2 FYNNEI. The CDR3 runs 15 residues. V was trimmed by 1 base and J by 4 bases, leaving 11 bases between them.

V usage is TRBV2 and J usage is TRBJ1-5; TRBD1 matches 10 bases. The CDR3 is 14 residues long. CDR1 is SNHLY and CDR2 is FYNNEI in the germline V gene. The ends lost 7 bases at V and 4 bases at J; junction bases unmatched: 4. CDR3 sequence (DNA): TGTGCCAGCACCGGGACAGGGGAAAATCAGCCCCAGCATTTT. Translating it yields CASTGTGENQPQHF.

V gene TRBV2 combines with J gene TRBJ2-7; D is perhaps TRBD2 (6 bases). V lost 8 bases, J lost 2 bases, and 22 bases lay in between. The germline CDR1 and CDR2 sequences are SNHLY and FYNNEI. The CDR3 extends over 16 amino acids. Here the CDR3 reads CASRQASAVAPYEQYF. CDR3 bases: TGTGCCAGCCGGCAAGCTAGCGCGGTGGCCCCCTACGAGCAGTACTTC.

A few counts support this clone. The V call is TRBV6-2 or TRBV6-3, the J call TRBJ1-5; no definite D call. V was trimmed by 5 bases and J by 6 bases, leaving 20 bases between them. Germline CDR1 reads MNHEY; CDR2 reads SVGEGT. This CDR3 is built from 16 residues. The CDR3 reads CASSRTGSPIFQPQHF. The DNA for the CDR3 is TGTGCCAGCAGTAGAACCGGGAGTCCTATATTTCAGCCCCAGCATTTT.

The J gene is TRBJ2-7, the V gene TRBV6-1; 9 bases agree with TRBD2. In germline, CDR1 is MNHNS, CDR2 SASEGT. V lost 4 bases to trimming and J lost 2 bases; unmatched junction nucleotides: 9. The CDR3 consists of 16 residues. The CDR3 region is CASSAYLAGSTYEQYV. In nucleotides, the CDR3 is TGTGCCAGCAGTGCATACCTAGCGGGGTCAACCTACGAGCAGTACGTC.

This clone was counted once. The chain links TRBV4-3 to TRBJ1-2; D is possibly TRBD1 (5 bases). Germline values: CDR1 LGHNA, CDR2 YSLEER. V dropped 0 bases and J dropped 6 bases, with 17 bases sitting between them. This CDR3 is 16 amino acids long. CDR3 in amino acids: CASSQDLDGALDGYTF. CDR3 nucleotide sequence: TGCGCCAGCAGCCAAGATCTAGATGGGGCGTTAGATGGCTACACCTTC.

The chain combines TRBV30 with TRBJ2-2, with a possible D match to TRBD2 (5 bases). This CDR3 is 14 amino acids long. Trimming stripped 4 bases from V and 4 bases from J, with 13 bases between. The germline V gene encodes CDR1 GTSNPN and CDR2 SVGIG (reference sequence). Here the CDR3 reads CAWIRTGSTGELFF. CDR3 coding DNA: TGTGCCTGGATTCGGACTGGGAGCACCGGGGAGCTGTTTTTT.

The chain is built from TRBV9 and TRBJ1-2, with TRBD1 matching over 8 bases. V lost 2 bases, J lost 8 bases, and 8 bases stayed unmatched. Germline assignment: CDR1 SGDLS and CDR2 YYNGEE. CDR3 length: 14 residues. CDR3: CASSVQQGEVGYTF. In DNA, the CDR3 is TGTGCCAGCAGCGTTCAACAGGGGGAGGTGGGCTACACCTTC.

This clone appeared a few times. The chain joins TRBV15 to TRBJ1-1; D is uncertain. The CDR3 consists of 14 residues. The ends were cut back, 0 bases at V and 6 bases at J, with 11 bases in the middle. Germline assignment: CDR1 LNHNV and CDR2 YYDKDF (reference sequence). CDR3: CATSRDQSGSEAFF. CDR3 in DNA: TGTGCCACCAGCAGAGATCAGTCAGGCTCTGAAGCTTTCTTT.

This chain joins TRBV30 and TRBJ2-3; the match to TRBD2 covers 11 bases. This CDR3 has 17 amino acids. Per the germline V gene, CDR1 is GTSNPN and CDR2 is SVGIG (reference sequence). The V segment lost 0 bases and the J segment 4 bases; nucleotides outside the gene matches: 9. The CDR3 nucleotides read TGTGCCTGGAGTGTAGGTGGGCTAGCGGGAGGAGCAGATACGCAGTATTTT. This encodes CAWSVGGLAGGADTQYF.

V usage is TRBV11-2 and J usage is TRBJ2-3; 8 bases map to TRBD1. The V and J ends lost 3 bases and 0 bases, in that order; junction bases with no gene match: 5. Germline V gives CDR1 SGHAT, CDR2 FQNNGV. This CDR3 comprises 16 residues. The DNA for the CDR3 is TGTGCCAGCAGCTTCAGGGGGCGGACTAGCACAGATACGCAGTATTTT. Protein: CASSFRGRTSTDTQYF.

V gene TRBV15 combines with J gene TRBJ2-2; 8 positions match TRBD2. This CDR3 contains 14 residues. Trimming cost V 3 bases and J 5 bases; bases outside gene matches: 2. Germline loops: CDR1 LNHNV, CDR2 YYDKDF (reference sequence). CDR3 bases: TGTGCCACCAGCAGCGGGAGGGAAACCGGGGAGCTGTTTTTT. This encodes CATSSGRETGELFF.

This chain connects TRBV28 to TRBJ2-1; TRBD2 matches 7 bases. There are 16 residues in the CDR3. V was pared by 4 bases and J by 0 bases, with 6 bases of the junction left unmatched. Germline V gene sequence: CDR1 MDHEN, CDR2 SYDVKM. The CDR3 DNA is TGTGCCAGCAGTTACCCCGGGGGGAGCTCCTACAATGAGCAGTTCTTC. Translation: CASSYPGGSSYNEQFF. Full variable domain (outside the CDR3, taken from reference TRBV28 and TRBJ2-1): DVKVTQSSRYLVKRTGEKVFLECVQDMDHENMFWYRQDPGLGLRLIYFSYDVKMKEKGDIPEGYSVSREKKERFSLILESASTNQTSMYLCASSYPGGSSYNEQFFGPGTRLTVL.

The chain combines TRBV18 with TRBJ1-3; D is ambiguous. V lost 3 bases and J 0 bases, leaving 9 bases between the germline ends. The CDR3 extends over 15 amino acids. Germline CDR1 reads KGHSH; CDR2 reads LQKENI. DNA for the CDR3: TGTGCCAGCTCACCCGGGATTACCTCTGGAAACACCATATATTTT. Its translation is CASSPGITSGNTIYF. The complete variable domain, with remaining parts taken from reference TRBV18 and TRBJ1-3, reads NAGVMQNPRHLVRRRGQEARLRCSPMKGHSHVYWYRQLPEEGLKFMVYLQKENIIDESGMPKERFSAEFPKEGPSILRIQQVVRGDSAAYFCASSPGITSGNTIYFGEGSWLTVV.